Below, 25 T cell receptor beta chains from the same sample are listed, as sequenced in a study of blood T cell repertoires in COVID-19. The protocol was immunoSEQ multiplex PCR, while the TCRdb copy is restricted to in-frame clones and leaves out a portion. This sample yields 130,000 to 150,000 clones, of which roughly 80% are seen a single time; 3.5% belongs to the top ten. The source material was peripheral blood. These receptors were obtained from a man in his 70s who had recovered from COVID-19.

This clone has just one count. V and J are TRBV7-2 and TRBJ1-2, with 7 positions matching TRBD1. With 5 bases clipped from V and 0 bases from J, the junction kept 6 bases outside the gene matches. The length of the CDR3 is 15 residues. Germline CDR1 SGHTA, CDR2 FQGNSA. The CDR3 loop is CASSQQTGTNYGYTF. The CDR3, as DNA: TGTGCCAGCAGCCAGCAGACAGGGACTAACTATGGCTACACCTTC.

J is TRBJ2-3 and V is TRBV29-1; D possibly corresponds to TRBD2 (6 bases). The CDR3 runs 15 residues. Per germline, CDR1 SQVTM and CDR2 ANQGSEA. V was trimmed by 4 bases and J by 2 bases, leaving 16 bases between them. Written as DNA, the CDR3 is TGCAGCGTTGGAGTGGCAGCGGGTCTCACAGATACGCAGTATTTT. This codes for CSVGVAAGLTDTQYF.

J is TRBJ1-4 and V is TRBV7-9; 9 bases fit TRBD1. Germline lookup yields CDR1 SEHNR and CDR2 FQNEAQ (reference sequence). The CDR3 is made up of 15 amino acids. With V trimmed by 2 bases and J by 8 bases, 6 bases remained unmatched. CDR3 nucleotide sequence: TGTGCCAGCAGCTTACGACAGGGGGTTAACGAAAAACTGTTTTTT. Translated, it gives CASSLRQGVNEKLFF. The entire variable domain, with the rest obtained from reference TRBV7-9 and TRBJ1-4, is as follows: DTGVSQNPRHKITKRGQNVTFRCDPISEHNRLYWYRQTLGQGPEFLTYFQNEAQLEKSRLLSDRFSAERPKGSFSTLEIQRTEQGDSAMYLCASSLRQGVNEKLFFGSGTQLSVL.

The sample holds one count of this clone. This rearrangement joins TRBV18 to TRBJ2-7, with TRBD1 matching 10 bases. The germline V gene encodes CDR1 KGHSH and CDR2 LQKENI. This CDR3 has 14 residues. Germline trimming cut 4 bases from V and 6 bases from J; bases unmatched to any gene: 6. CDR3 in amino acids: CASSRTGQGIEQYF. The DNA for the CDR3 is TGTGCCAGCTCACGAACGGGACAGGGGATCGAGCAGTACTTC.

This rearrangement joins TRBV11-2 to TRBJ2-6, with a weak D call TRBD2 (5 bases). Germline CDR1 reads SGHAT; CDR2 reads FQNNGV. V shed 0 bases and J shed 0 bases, with 12 bases lying between them. This CDR3 is built from 18 residues. The CDR3 here is CASSLEAPGSSGANVLTF. CDR3 bases: TGTGCCAGCAGCTTAGAAGCGCCGGGAAGCTCTGGGGCCAACGTCCTGACTTTC.

The chain carries TRBV7-9 and TRBJ1-2; D uncertain. CDR3 length: 12 residues. V was pared by 5 bases and J by 6 bases, with 10 bases between. CDR1 is SEHNR, CDR2 FQNEAQ, per germline (reference sequence). This CDR3 is CASSTFTDGYTF. The CDR3 DNA is TGTGCCAGCAGCACCTTTACGGATGGCTACACCTTC.

J is TRBJ2-1 and V is TRBV19, with 9 positions matching TRBD2. The CDR3 has 17 residues. Germline-derived CDR1 and CDR2 are LNHDA and SQIVND (reference sequence). Losses at the gene ends were 3 bases for V and 7 bases for J; bases not matched to a gene: 13. The CDR3 loop reads CASSIEGPSGIRNEQFF. The CDR3 DNA is TGTGCCAGTAGTATCGAAGGCCCTAGCGGGATTAGGAATGAGCAGTTCTTC. Based on the CDR3 plus reference TRBV19 and TRBJ2-1, the full variable domain is DGGITQSPKYLFRKEGQNVTLSCEQNLNHDAMYWYRQDPGQGLRLIYYSQIVNDFQKGDIAEGYSVSREKKESFPLTVTSAQKNPTAFYLCASSIEGPSGIRNEQFFGPGTRLTVL.

The chain uses TRBV5-1 and TRBJ2-7; 9 nucleotides agree with TRBD2. V trimming: 0 bases; J trimming: 3 bases; junction bases outside the gene matches: 4. CDR3 length: 15 residues. The germline gives CDR1 SGHRS, CDR2 YFSETQ. For the CDR3, the DNA is TGCGCCAGCAGCTTGGATGGGACTAGCAGCTACGAGCAGTACTTC. Protein: CASSLDGTSSYEQYF.

This clone occurred a few times. This chain joins TRBV27 and TRBJ2-7, with D unclear. This CDR3 contains 14 residues. Trimming took 5 bases from V and 2 from J, leaving 13 bases between them. CDR1 MNHEY and CDR2 SMNVEV come from the germline V gene (reference sequence). For the CDR3, the DNA is TGTGCCAGCAGTCAACTCAATGATGCCTACGAGCAGTACTTC. Residues: CASSQLNDAYEQYF.

The genes are TRBV29-1 and TRBJ2-2; TRBD2 matches 14 bases. The CDR3 sequence is 17 residues long. With 3 bases clipped from V and 3 bases from J, the junction kept 6 bases outside the gene matches. Germline V gene data show CDR1 as SQVTM and CDR2 as ANQGSEA. The CDR3: CSVEGLAGEVDTGELFF. CDR3 DNA sequence: TGCAGCGTTGAGGGACTAGCGGGAGAGGTTGACACCGGGGAGCTGTTTTTT.

Only a few counts were recorded for this clone. This chain links TRBV3-1 (or the pseudogene TRBV3-2) with TRBJ1-3; perhaps TRBD1 as D (5 bases). V was pared by 4 bases and J by 4 bases, with 11 bases between. Germline V lookup: CDR1 LGHDT, CDR2 YNNKEL (reference sequence). The CDR3 covers 14 residues. The CDR3 is CASSPEQVGNTIYF. The CDR3 coding sequence is TGTGCCAGCAGCCCAGAACAGGTCGGAAACACCATATATTTT.

This clone showed up just a few times. This chain joins TRBV4-1 and TRBJ2-5, with TRBD2 matching 9 bases. The CDR3 sequence is 17 residues long. Germline V gives CDR1 MGHRA, CDR2 YSYEKL. The V gene end was trimmed by 5 bases and the J gene end by 5 bases; junction bases not matched to a gene: 15. The CDR3 is CASSSPSAGGPEETQYF. CDR3 nucleotides: TGCGCCAGCAGCAGTCCTTCCGCGGGAGGGCCAGAGGAGACCCAGTACTTC.

The gene calls are TRBV12-3 or TRBV12-4 and TRBJ2-1, with D possibly matching TRBD2 (6 bases). Trimming shortened V by 5 bases and J by 15 bases, and 20 bases separated the two germline ends. The CDR3 totals 13 residues. This CDR3 is CASSTPPPGLRFF. The CDR3 region has the DNA TGTGCCAGCAGTACACCCCCCCCGGGACTGCGGTTCTTC.

V usage is TRBV7-2 and J usage is TRBJ1-1; D call uncertain. Germline CDR1 is SGHTA and CDR2 is FQGNSA. Trimming removed 2 bases at V and 8 bases at J, with 12 bases between. This CDR3 comprises 13 residues. CDR3 residues: CASSLRGLGEAFF. In DNA, the CDR3 is TGTGCCAGCAGCTTACGAGGGTTAGGGGAAGCTTTCTTT. Full variable domain (missing parts from reference TRBV7-2 and TRBJ1-1): GAGVSQSPSNKVTEKGKDVELRCDPISGHTALYWYRQSLGQGLEFLIYFQGNSAPDKSGLPSDRFSAERTGGSVSTLTIQRTQQEDSAVYLCASSLRGLGEAFFGQGTRLTVV.

The chain uses TRBV9 and TRBJ2-7; D unresolved. Trimming stripped 2 bases from V and 1 base from J, with 13 bases between. CDR1 and CDR2 (germline): SGDLS, YYNGEE. The length of the CDR3 is 15 residues. CDR3 loop: CASSVGVAASYEQYF. For the CDR3, the DNA is TGTGCCAGCAGCGTCGGCGTGGCGGCATCCTACGAGCAGTACTTC.

The sample holds many counts of this clone. V is TRBV5-4 and J is TRBJ2-2; 7 nucleotides agree with TRBD1. Germline V gene lookup returns CDR1 SGHNT and CDR2 YYREEE (reference sequence). CDR3 length: 13 amino acids. Losses at the gene ends were 4 bases for V and 6 bases for J; bases not matched to a gene: 3. This CDR3 is CASSADRAGELFF. The CDR3 DNA reads TGTGCCAGCAGCGCAGACAGGGCCGGGGAGCTGTTTTTT.

The chain uses TRBV7-9 and TRBJ2-1; D possibly corresponds to TRBD2 (6 bases). CDR1 is SEHNR and CDR2 is FQNEAQ in the germline V gene (reference sequence). V lost 3 bases, J lost 7 bases, and 13 bases lay in between. CDR3 length: 14 residues. The CDR3 is CASSFRRDWNEQFF. The CDR3 DNA sequence: TGTGCCAGCAGCTTCAGGCGGGACTGGAATGAGCAGTTCTTC.

This chain uses TRBV21-1 with TRBJ2-7; the table's TRBD2 call for D was not verified on the DNA. TRBV21-1 is labeled a pseudogene. The CDR3 spans 15 residues. For the CDR3, the DNA is TGTGCCAGCAGCAAGACTAGCGGGAGGGACTACGAGCAGTACTTC. Its protein is CASSKTSGRDYEQYF.

The chain carries TRBV4-3 and TRBJ2-7; TRBD2 matches at 11 bases. This CDR3 spans 16 amino acids. Trimming cost V 1 base and J 5 bases; bases outside gene matches: 7. The germline V gene has CDR1 LGHNA and CDR2 YSLEER. This CDR3 reads CASSQVTSGRYHEQYF. As DNA, the CDR3 is TGCGCCAGCAGCCAAGTAACTAGCGGGAGATACCACGAGCAGTACTTC.

The chain is built from TRBV7-2 and TRBJ1-2, with D perhaps matching TRBD1 (6 bases). The V end was cut by 2 bases, the J end by 4 bases, with 11 bases between. The CDR3 sequence is 14 residues long. The V gene's germline CDR1 is SGHTA and CDR2 FQGNSA. CDR3 DNA sequence: TGTGCCAGCAGCTTACCAGGGGCTATCTATGGCTACACCTTC. This encodes CASSLPGAIYGYTF.

The V gene is TRBV19, the J gene TRBJ2-2; D possibly corresponds to TRBD1 (5 bases). With 4 bases removed from V and 1 base from J, the gap between germline ends came to 16 bases. This CDR3 region has 17 residues. CDR1 is LNHDA, CDR2 SQIVND, per germline (reference sequence). The CDR3 region is CASSSRQRSLNTGELFF. CDR3 in DNA: TGTGCCAGTAGTAGCCGACAGCGAAGTCTGAACACCGGGGAGCTGTTTTTT.

Here the CDR3 reads CASSPPGTDTQYF. As DNA, the CDR3 is TGTGCCAGCAGTCCGCCGGGGACAGATACGCAGTATTTT. The chain couples TRBV28 to TRBJ2-3, with D maybe TRBD2 (5 bases). Between the trimmed V and J ends, which lost 5 bases and 3 bases, there was a span of 9 bases. CDR3 size: 13 residues. Germline V CDR1 and CDR2: MDHEN, SYDVKM.

This chain links TRBV3-1 (or the pseudogene TRBV3-2) with TRBJ2-5; tentatively, D is TRBD1 (5 bases). This CDR3 spans 17 amino acids. The V gene lost 0 bases and the J gene lost 5 bases, with 19 bases spanning the gap. Germline V gene lookup returns CDR1 LGHDT and CDR2 YNNKEL (reference sequence). The DNA for the CDR3 is TGTGCCAGCAGCCAAGATATGATTAGGGGCTCCTATGAGACCCAGTACTTC. Encoded protein: CASSQDMIRGSYETQYF.

The CDR3 nucleotides read TGTGCCAGCAGAGCTAGACAGGGTGGGGCGGAGACCCAGTACTTC. The encoded protein is CASRARQGGAETQYF. The chain has TRBV2 and TRBJ2-5, with 7 bases matching TRBD1. CDR1 is SNHLY, CDR2 FYNNEI, per germline. The junction had 12 bases not matched to a gene; V was cut back by 6 bases and J by 5 bases. There are 15 residues in the CDR3.

The chain employs TRBV4-1 and TRBJ2-3, with 13 bases aligning to TRBD2. Germline loops: CDR1 MGHRA, CDR2 YSYEKL. This CDR3 region has 19 residues. V trimming: 0 bases; J trimming: 0 bases; junction bases outside the gene matches: 6. The CDR3 DNA is TGCGCCAGCAGCCAAGAGGGGACTAGCGGGACAACTAGCACAGATACGCAGTATTTT. This translates into CASSQEGTSGTTSTDTQYF.